This T cell receptor (beta chain) was retrieved from a study of cytomegalovirus exposure and HLA in healthy donors. Study-level findings and limits: Among TCR beta chains, those listed as cytomegalovirus-associated numbered approximately 150.

Remarks on this clone: What it binds is not known.

Germline V gene lookup returns CDR1 MGHDK and CDR2 SYGVNS. V was shortened by 4 bases and J by 6 bases, with 15 bases between the two germline ends. This CDR3 contains 14 residues. Only in-frame clones appear in the TCRdb table, and some are missing; sequencing was by immunoSEQ multiplex PCR. This sample carries roughly 120,000 clones, 88% of them seen once, and the ten largest clones take about 6%. V is TRBV25-1 and J is TRBJ1-2; D perhaps matches TRBD1 (6 bases). Sample: PBMCs. The receptor was derived from a woman under 30 in good health and CMV-seropositive. This CDR3 is CASSVNGGADGYTF. CDR3 nucleotide sequence: TGTGCCAGCAGTGTCAACGGGGGGGCGGATGGCTACACCTTC.